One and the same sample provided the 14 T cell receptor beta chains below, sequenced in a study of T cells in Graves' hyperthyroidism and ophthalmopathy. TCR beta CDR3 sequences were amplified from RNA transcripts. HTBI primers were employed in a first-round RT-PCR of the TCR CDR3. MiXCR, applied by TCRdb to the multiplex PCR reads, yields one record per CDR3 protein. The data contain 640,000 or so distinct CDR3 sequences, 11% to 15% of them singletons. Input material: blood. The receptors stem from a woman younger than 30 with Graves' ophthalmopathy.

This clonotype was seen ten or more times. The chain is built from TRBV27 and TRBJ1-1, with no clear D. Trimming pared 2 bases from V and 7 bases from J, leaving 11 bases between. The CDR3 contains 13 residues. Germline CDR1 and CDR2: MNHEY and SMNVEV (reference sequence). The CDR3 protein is CASSLRAEGEAFF. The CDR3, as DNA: TGTGCCAGCAGTTTAAGGGCAGAGGGTGAAGCTTTCTTT.

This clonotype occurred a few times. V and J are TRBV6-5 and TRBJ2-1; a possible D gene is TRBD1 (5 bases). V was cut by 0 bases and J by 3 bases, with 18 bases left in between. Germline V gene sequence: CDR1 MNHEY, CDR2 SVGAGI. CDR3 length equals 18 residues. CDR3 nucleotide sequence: TGTGCCAGCAGTTACTCGATCCCCGGACAAGGCCGCTACAATGAGCAGTTCTTC. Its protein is CASSYSIPGQGRYNEQFF.

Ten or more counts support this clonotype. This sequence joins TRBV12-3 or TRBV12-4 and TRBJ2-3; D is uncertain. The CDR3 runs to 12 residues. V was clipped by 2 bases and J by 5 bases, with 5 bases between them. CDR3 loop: CASSLSVDTQYF. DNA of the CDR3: TGTGCCAGCAGTTTAAGCGTAGATACGCAGTATTTT.

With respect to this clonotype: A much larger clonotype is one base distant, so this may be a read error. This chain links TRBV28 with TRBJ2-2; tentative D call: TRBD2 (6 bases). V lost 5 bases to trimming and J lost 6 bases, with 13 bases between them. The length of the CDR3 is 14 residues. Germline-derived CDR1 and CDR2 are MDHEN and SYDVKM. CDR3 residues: CASSRVWGAGELFF. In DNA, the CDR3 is TGTGCCAGCAGTAGGGTATGGGGGGCCGGGGAGCTGTTTTTT.

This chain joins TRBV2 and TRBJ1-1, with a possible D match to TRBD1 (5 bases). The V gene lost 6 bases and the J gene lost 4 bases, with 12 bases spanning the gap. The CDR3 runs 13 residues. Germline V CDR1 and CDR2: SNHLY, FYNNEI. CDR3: CASSRDGSTEAFF. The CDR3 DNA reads TGTGCCAGCAGCCGGGACGGTTCCACTGAAGCTTTCTTT.

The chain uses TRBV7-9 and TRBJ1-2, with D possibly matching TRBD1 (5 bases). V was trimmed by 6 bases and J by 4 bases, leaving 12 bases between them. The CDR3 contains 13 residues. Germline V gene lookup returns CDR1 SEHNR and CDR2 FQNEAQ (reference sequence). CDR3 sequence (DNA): TGTGCCAGCAGGCTCCCGGGGACCTATGGCTACACCTTC. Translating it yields CASRLPGTYGYTF. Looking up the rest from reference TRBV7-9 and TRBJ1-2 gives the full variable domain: DTGVSQNPRHKITKRGQNVTFRCDPISEHNRLYWYRQTLGQGPEFLTYFQNEAQLEKSRLLSDRFSAERPKGSFSTLEIQRTEQGDSAMYLCASRLPGTYGYTFGSGTRLTVV.

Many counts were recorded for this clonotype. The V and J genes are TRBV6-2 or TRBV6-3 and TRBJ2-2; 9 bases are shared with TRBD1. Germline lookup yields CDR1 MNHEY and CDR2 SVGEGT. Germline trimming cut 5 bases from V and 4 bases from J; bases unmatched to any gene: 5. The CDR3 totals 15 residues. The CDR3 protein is CASSENRGRTGELFF. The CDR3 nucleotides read TGTGCCAGCAGTGAGAACAGGGGGCGCACCGGGGAGCTGTTTTTT.

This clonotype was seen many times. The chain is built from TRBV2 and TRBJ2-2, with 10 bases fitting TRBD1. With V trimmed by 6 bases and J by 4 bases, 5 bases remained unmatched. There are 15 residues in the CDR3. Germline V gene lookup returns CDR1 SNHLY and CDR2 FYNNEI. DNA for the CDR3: TGTGCCAGCAGCCCGACAGGGGGCTTCACCGGGGAGCTGTTTTTT. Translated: CASSPTGGFTGELFF.

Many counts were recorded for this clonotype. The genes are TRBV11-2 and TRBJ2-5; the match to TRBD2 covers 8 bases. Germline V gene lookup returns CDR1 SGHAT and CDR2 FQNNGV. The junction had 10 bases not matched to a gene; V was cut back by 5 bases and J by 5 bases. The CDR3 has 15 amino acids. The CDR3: CASSNMASGGETQYF. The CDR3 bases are TGTGCCAGCAGCAACATGGCATCGGGAGGGGAGACCCAGTACTTC.

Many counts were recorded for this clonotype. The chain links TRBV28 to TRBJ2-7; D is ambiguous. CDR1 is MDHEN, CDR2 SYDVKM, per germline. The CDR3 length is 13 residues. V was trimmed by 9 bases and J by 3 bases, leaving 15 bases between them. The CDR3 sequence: CASHNGPNYEQYF. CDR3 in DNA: TGTGCCAGTCACAATGGCCCGAACTACGAGCAGTACTTC.

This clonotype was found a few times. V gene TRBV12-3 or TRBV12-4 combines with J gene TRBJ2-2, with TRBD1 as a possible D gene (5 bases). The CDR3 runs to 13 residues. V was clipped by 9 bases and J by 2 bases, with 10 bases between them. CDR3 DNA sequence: TGTGCCAGTGACAGTCAAAACACCGGGGAGCTGTTTTTT. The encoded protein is CASDSQNTGELFF.

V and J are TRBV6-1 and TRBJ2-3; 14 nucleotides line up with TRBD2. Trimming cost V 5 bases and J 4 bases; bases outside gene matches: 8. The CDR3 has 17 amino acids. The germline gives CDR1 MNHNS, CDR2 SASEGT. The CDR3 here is CASSRPGLAGVADTQYF. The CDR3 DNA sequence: TGTGCCAGCAGTCGCCCGGGACTAGCGGGAGTCGCAGATACGCAGTATTTT.

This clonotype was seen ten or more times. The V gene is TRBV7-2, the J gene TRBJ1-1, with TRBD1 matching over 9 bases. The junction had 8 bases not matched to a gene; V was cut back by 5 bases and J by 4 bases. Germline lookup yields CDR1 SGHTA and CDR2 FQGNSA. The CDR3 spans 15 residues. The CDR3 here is CASSRQGVRGTEAFF. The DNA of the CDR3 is TGTGCCAGCAGCCGACAGGGGGTTAGGGGCACTGAAGCTTTCTTT.

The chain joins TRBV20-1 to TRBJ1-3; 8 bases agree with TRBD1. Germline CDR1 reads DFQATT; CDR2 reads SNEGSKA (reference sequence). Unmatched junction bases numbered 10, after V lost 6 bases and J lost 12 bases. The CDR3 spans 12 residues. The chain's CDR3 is CSAPGGSAHIYF. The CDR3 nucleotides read TGCAGTGCCCCAGGGGGCAGTGCCCACATATATTTT.